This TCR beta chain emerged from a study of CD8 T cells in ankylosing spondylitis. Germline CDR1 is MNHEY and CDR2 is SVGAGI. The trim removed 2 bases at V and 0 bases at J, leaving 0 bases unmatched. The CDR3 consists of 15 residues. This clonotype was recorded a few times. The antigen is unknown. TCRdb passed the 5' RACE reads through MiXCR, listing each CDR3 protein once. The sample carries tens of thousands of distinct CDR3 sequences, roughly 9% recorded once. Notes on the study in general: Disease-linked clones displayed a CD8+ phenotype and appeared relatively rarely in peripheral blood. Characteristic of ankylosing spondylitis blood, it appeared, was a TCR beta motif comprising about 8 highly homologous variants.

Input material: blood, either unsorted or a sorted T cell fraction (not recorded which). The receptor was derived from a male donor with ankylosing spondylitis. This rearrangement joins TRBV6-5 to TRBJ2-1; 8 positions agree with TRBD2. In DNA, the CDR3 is TGTGCCAGCAGTTACGGGACTAGCTCCTACAATGAGCAGTTCTTC. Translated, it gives CASSYGTSSYNEQFF.